The rows below give T cell receptor beta chains drawn from one sample of a study of CD8+ T cells in alopecia areata. The table came from immunoSEQ multiplex PCR; TCRdb's copy has only in-frame clones and leaves some out. The sample shows hundreds of thousands of clones, roughly 69% of them seen only once. Sequences were derived from CD4+ T cells sorted from blood, sampled at week 0. The receptor set was obtained from a human donor with alopecia areata. Both conserved end residues are part of each CDR3. Fields, in order: clone size, J gene, V gene, D gene, CDR3 DNA, CDR3 protein. The D gene is left open where the match is weak. Where a row states a size, it is once, few, many or the class of an expanded clone; other rows omit it.

.,TRBJ2-3,TRBV9,.,TGTGCCAGCAGCCCTCAGGGAGATACGCAGTATTTT,CASSPQGDTQYF
.,TRBJ2-5,TRBV4-1,TRBD1,TGCGCCAGCAGCCTTGGACAGGGGTTTTCGGAGACCCAGTACTTC,CASSLGQGFSETQYF
.,TRBJ1-6,TRBV6-5,.,TGTGCCAGCAGTCCAACCCAGGGTAATCGATCACCCCTCCACTTT,CASSPTQGNRSPLHF
.,TRBJ1-6,TRBV2,.,TGTGCCAGCAGTGATGGAAATTCACCCCTCCACTTT,CASSDGNSPLHF
.,TRBJ1-2,TRBV10-3,.,TGTGCCATCAGTGAGAGGTCCGGGAATGGCTACACCTTC,CAISERSGNGYTF
.,TRBJ2-6,TRBV11-3,TRBD1,TGTGCCAGCAGCTTAGGGGACAGTTCTGGGGCCAACGTCCTGACTTTC,CASSLGDSSGANVLTF
.,TRBJ2-7,TRBV5-1,TRBD1,TGCGCCAGCGGCGCAACCTTGGGGACAGTCGAGCAGTACTTC,CASGATLGTVEQYF
.,TRBJ2-7,TRBV6-5,.,TGTGCCAGCAGTACGAATGATAGACCGACCTACGAGCAGTACTTC,CASSTNDRPTYEQYF
few,TRBJ1-5,TRBV6-6,.,TGTGCCAGCAGTTGGGGACTGCTGAATCAGCCCCAGCATTTT,CASSWGLLNQPQHF
.,TRBJ1-3,TRBV29-1,.,TGCAGCGTTGTTCCTATCTCTGGAAACACCATATATTTT,CSVVPISGNTIYF
.,TRBJ1-5,TRBV30,.,TGTGCCTGGAGTGGTCCTAGTCAGCCCCAGCATTTT,CAWSGPSQPQHF
.,TRBJ2-5,TRBV7-9,TRBD2,TGTGCCAGCAGCCCGGGACTAGCGGGGGCACAAGAGACCCAGTACTTC,CASSPGLAGAQETQYF
.,TRBJ2-1,TRBV9,.,TGTGCCAGCAGCCCCTTGGCCGGGTCCAATGAGCAGTTCTTC,CASSPLAGSNEQFF
.,TRBJ2-3,TRBV5-1,.,TGCGCCAGCCGAAGGGACGGATACACAGATACGCAGTATTTT,CASRRDGYTDTQYF
.,TRBJ1-4,TRBV2,TRBD1,TGTGCCACCACCGGGACAGAAAATGAAAAACTGTTTTTT,CATTGTENEKLFF
.,TRBJ1-2,TRBV7-9,.,TGTGCCAGCAACCCCAGTCTTGGGCCTGGTGACTACACCTTC,CASNPSLGPGDYTF
.,TRBJ2-3,TRBV10-2,TRBD2,TGCGCCAGCAAGTTTAGCGGGCCCTCGGATACGCAGTATTTT,CASKFSGPSDTQYF
few,TRBJ2-3,TRBV29-1,.,TGCAGCGTTGACTTACGTGTTAGAGATACGCAGTATTTT,CSVDLRVRDTQYF
.,TRBJ1-2,TRBV29-1,.,TGCAGCGTTGAAGGGGGACACCACGGGTCCTATGGCTACACCTTC,CSVEGGHHGSYGYTF
.,TRBJ2-2,TRBV2,TRBD1,TGTGCCAGCAGTGTGGGACAGGTGGCGAACACCGGGGAGCTGTTTTTT,CASSVGQVANTGELFF
.,TRBJ2-2,TRBV27,TRBD2,TGTGCCAGCAGTGACGAGACTAGCGGGGAAAACACCGGGGAGCTGTTTTTT,CASSDETSGENTGELFF
.,TRBJ2-1,TRBV18,.,TGTGCCAGCTCTCTTGGGCACAATGAGCAGTTCTTC,CASSLGHNEQFF
.,TRBJ1-1,TRBV29-1,.,TGCAGCGTCGAAAGGAGGAACACTGAAGCTTTCTTT,CSVERRNTEAFF
few,TRBJ1-1,TRBV4-1,.,TGCGCCAGCAGCCGGGGGGGGCTTAACACTGAAGCTTTCTTT,CASSRGGLNTEAFF
few,TRBJ2-1,TRBV10-3,.,TGTGCCATCAGTGACCGGCCTTACAATGAGCAGTTCTTC,CAISDRPYNEQFF
few,TRBJ1-6,TRBV30,.,TGTGCCTGGAGTGTATCTGGGAATTCACCCCTCCACTTT,CAWSVSGNSPLHF
few,TRBJ2-6,TRBV4-3,.,TGCGCCAGCAGCGAAGGACAACTCGGGGCCAACGTCCTGACTTTC,CASSEGQLGANVLTF
few,TRBJ1-5,TRBV18,.,TGTGCCAGCTCCATGACAGCATATAGCAATCAGCCCCAGCATTTT,CASSMTAYSNQPQHF
.,TRBJ2-6,TRBV9,.,TGTGCCAGCAGCCCCATTGTCTCTGGGGCCAACGTCCTGACTTTC,CASSPIVSGANVLTF
.,TRBJ1-2,TRBV7-2,TRBD1,TGTGCCAGCAGCGTCCGGGACAGGTCCTATGGCTACACCTTC,CASSVRDRSYGYTF
.,TRBJ1-2,TRBV4-1,.,TGCGCCAGCAGCCAAGACCAGGGAACTGGCTACACCTTC,CASSQDQGTGYTF
.,TRBJ2-5,TRBV25-1,.,TGTGCCAGCTCACCCGGTGGGACCCAGTACTTC,CASSPGGTQYF
.,TRBJ2-7,TRBV7-9,TRBD1,TGTGCCAGCAGCGAGGGACAGGGGAAGTTCGAGCAGTACTTC,CASSEGQGKFEQYF
.,TRBJ2-7,TRBV30,TRBD1,TGTGCCTGGAGGCGGTTCGGACAGGGGCTCGAGCAGTACTTC,CAWRRFGQGLEQYF
.,TRBJ2-5,TRBV23-1,.,TGCGCCAGCAGTCCCGAGTGGGACAAAAACTCCCAAGAGACCCAGTACTTC,CASSPEWDKNSQETQYF
.,TRBJ2-7,TRBV30,.,TGTGCCTGGAGTGTCCTCTACGAGCAGTACTTC,CAWSVLYEQYF
.,TRBJ1-5,TRBV5-6,TRBD1,TGTGCCAGCAGTCGACAGGGCCGAGGTAGCCCCCAGCATTTT,CASSRQGRGSPQHF
.,TRBJ2-7,TRBV19,TRBD1,TGTGCCAGCAAGGGACAGGGATTGGTTGTCGAGCAGTACTTC,CASKGQGLVVEQYF
many,TRBJ1-5,TRBV7-9,.,TGTGCCAGCAGCTTAGTTTTGCCGTTTCAGAGCAATCAGCCCCAGCATTTT,CASSLVLPFQSNQPQHF
.,TRBJ1-1,TRBV29-1,TRBD1,TGCAGCGTTGGGACAGGTCGGACTGAAGCTTTCTTT,CSVGTGRTEAFF
many,TRBJ1-5,TRBV7-2,.,TGTGCCAGCAGCTTAGTCCAGAAAAGCAATCAGCCCCAGCATTTT,CASSLVQKSNQPQHF
.,TRBJ1-6,TRBV9,TRBD1,TGTGCCAGCAGCGAATCGTTCGGGACAGGGGGAAATTCACCCCTCCACTTT,CASSESFGTGGNSPLHF